This entry concerns a single TCR beta chain. The antigen is undetermined. From germline, CDR1 is LGHDT and CDR2 YNNKEL (reference sequence). Trimming took off 4 bases at V and 0 bases at J, with 10 bases between the two ends. There are 16 residues in the CDR3. This specimen belongs to a study of persistence of HIV-infected CD4 T cells. Across the study: Up to roughly 180 mL blood was drawn at multiple time points; a couple of donors had single-time leukapheresis.

The libraries were made with immunoSEQ version 4 in survey mode. Using immunoSEQ multiplex PCR, the repertoire was profiled, and TCRdb retains in-frame clones only, with some absent. The sample includes 50,000 or so clones, under 85% of them seen just once. Cells were stimulated with CMV-infected fibroblast lysates at approximately 10 ug/mL. Memory cells lacking CD40L and CD69 with high CD45RO were sorted. A roughly 17-hour stimulation of CD8-depleted PBMCs used anti-CD28/CD49d costimulation, CD40-blocking antibody and enfuvirtide. V is TRBV3-1 (or the pseudogene TRBV3-2) and J is TRBJ2-6; D is unclear. The material was CD4+ T cells sorted from PBMCs after roughly 20-hour stimulation, obtained from a patient who received antiretroviral therapy. This receptor was obtained from an adult man with HIV who was CMV-seropositive. The DNA of the CDR3 is TGTGCCAGCAGCCGAGGCTCGGGCTCTGGGGCCAACGTCCTGACTTTC. It codes for CASSRGSGSGANVLTF.